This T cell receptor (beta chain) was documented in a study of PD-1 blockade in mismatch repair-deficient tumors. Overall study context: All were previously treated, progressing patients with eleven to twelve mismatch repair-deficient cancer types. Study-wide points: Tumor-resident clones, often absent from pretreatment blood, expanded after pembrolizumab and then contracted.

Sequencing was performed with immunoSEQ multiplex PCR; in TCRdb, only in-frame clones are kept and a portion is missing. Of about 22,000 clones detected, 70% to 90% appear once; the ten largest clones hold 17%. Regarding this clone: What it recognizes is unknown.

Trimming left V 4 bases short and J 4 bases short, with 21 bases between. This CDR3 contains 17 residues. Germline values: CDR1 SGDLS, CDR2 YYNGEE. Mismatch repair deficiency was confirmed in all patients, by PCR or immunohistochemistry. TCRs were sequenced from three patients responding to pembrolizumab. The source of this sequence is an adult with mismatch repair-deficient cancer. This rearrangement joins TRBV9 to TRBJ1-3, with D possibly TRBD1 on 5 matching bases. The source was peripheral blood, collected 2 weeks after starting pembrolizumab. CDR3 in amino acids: CASSRSAGSIAGNTIYF. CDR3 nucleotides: TGTGCCAGCAGCCGATCAGCAGGGAGTATCGCCGGAAACACCATATATTTT.